This paragraph covers one T cell receptor beta chain sequence. This clone came up many times. No cognate antigen has been identified for it. Qualities for individual bases were not recorded, and no much larger clone is one base off. The sample belongs to a study of T cell responses to AZD1222 COVID-19 vaccine (dated by TCRdb to about 2021). For the study in its entirety: AZD1222 recipients with second doses at about 4 weeks or about 12 weeks were pooled, because spike-specific TCR depth and breadth did not differ between schedules. A total of over 230 trial participants underwent TCR sequencing, of whom about 210 received two doses of AZD1222 and around 25 received two doses of the MenACWY control vaccine. Enrollment into the trials was organized by age into subgroups of 18-55, 56-69 and 70-plus years, and those subgroups contained roughly 150, 30 and 60 TCR-sequenced participants, respectively. Points the paper makes about the study in general: The 56-69-year group was small, and its depth increase did not reach significance, likely because of low power. Epitopes outside the regions mutated in the B.1.351 and B.1.1.7 variants were reportedly recognized by nearly half of the unique spike-specific TCRs. No day 14 peak-response samples were available, so repertoires were characterized only after the peak T cell response. Conclusions about previously exposed vaccinees were limited because only six AZD1222 recipients were SARS-CoV-2 seropositive at baseline. Most participants were white British and females outnumbered males, and the authors suggested that clonal diversity may have been underestimated. Spike-specific TCR breadth and depth rose significantly after two AZD1222 doses compared with day 0 and with MenACWY recipients. Vaccine-associated CD4 TCRs spanned the whole spike protein, with dominant responses in regions 160-218 and 743-854.

The CDR3 regions of human TCRbeta chains were analyzed by immunosequencing. In the paper's pipeline: Repertoire TCRs were checked for matches against a reference library of SARS-CoV-2-specific TCRs that had been generated using the MIRA antigen-specificity platform. Breadth meant the fraction of unique TCRs that were SARS-CoV-2-associated, whereas depth meant the fraction of total T cells that were SARS-CoV-2-associated. Using the MIRA data, every spike-specific TCR was mapped to the spike region that the TCR reacted to and assigned to either a CD4 or a CD8 class. Log10-transformed breadth and depth values were compared by one-way ANOVA with Sidak's multiple comparisons tests. Held by TCRdb, this immuneACCESS table contains in-frame sequences only and omits some clones. Under half of the omission traces to an unresolved V gene where checked; the cause of the rest is unknown. V and J calls and clone size follow that table, whereas D and trimming were derived from the DNA. The sample profile shows approximately 130,000 clones; more than 85% of them were found once. The leading ten clones occupy approximately 1.8% of the sample.

Its CDR3 holds 13 amino acids, cysteine through phenylalanine. Only the CDR3 portion is preserved as DNA: 39 bases, with reading frame beginning at the first base. Trimming costs V 3 bases and J 3 bases, and their ends lie 8 bases apart. CDR1 and CDR2, looked up from the germline V gene, are LGHNA and YNFKEQ. Interpreted using the paper, the time point label stands for: baseline before first vaccination. Vaccinee samples came from UK trials COV001 and COV002, including a single-blind randomized controlled phase 2/3 trial of AZD1222 (ChAdOx1 nCoV-19) in healthy adults. For TCRbeta chain sequencing, PBMC samples were collected from trial participants at day 0 and at day 28 after the second dose.

The rearranged chain carries TRBV4-2 and TRBJ1-2; the D segment could be TRBD1, given 6 matching bases. Sample: peripheral blood, taken on day 0 of AZD1222 vaccination. The sequence was collected from an adult in good health. The sequenced DNA is TGTGCCAGCAGCCAGCCAGGGGACTATGGCTACACCTTC. This translates into CASSQPGDYGYTF.